This T cell receptor (beta chain) was observed in a study of cytomegalovirus exposure and HLA in healthy donors. 60 Vbeta and 13 Jbeta primers were used in PCR. Profiled with immunoSEQ multiplex PCR; TCRdb holds only in-frame clones, not every one. The sample yields some 130,000 clones, approximately 82% seen once. Trimming took 0 bases from V and 4 from J, leaving 7 bases between them. Germline CDR1 and CDR2: MNHEY and SVGAGI. The CDR3 is 14 residues long. This receptor was identified in a female donor in good health and CMV-seronegative. Sequenced material: PBMCs. The chain uses TRBV6-5 and TRBJ2-1; D is undetermined. The CDR3 DNA is TGTGCCAGCAGTTACTCGAGTGCTTACAATGAGCAGTTCTTC. Its translation is CASSYSSAYNEQFF.